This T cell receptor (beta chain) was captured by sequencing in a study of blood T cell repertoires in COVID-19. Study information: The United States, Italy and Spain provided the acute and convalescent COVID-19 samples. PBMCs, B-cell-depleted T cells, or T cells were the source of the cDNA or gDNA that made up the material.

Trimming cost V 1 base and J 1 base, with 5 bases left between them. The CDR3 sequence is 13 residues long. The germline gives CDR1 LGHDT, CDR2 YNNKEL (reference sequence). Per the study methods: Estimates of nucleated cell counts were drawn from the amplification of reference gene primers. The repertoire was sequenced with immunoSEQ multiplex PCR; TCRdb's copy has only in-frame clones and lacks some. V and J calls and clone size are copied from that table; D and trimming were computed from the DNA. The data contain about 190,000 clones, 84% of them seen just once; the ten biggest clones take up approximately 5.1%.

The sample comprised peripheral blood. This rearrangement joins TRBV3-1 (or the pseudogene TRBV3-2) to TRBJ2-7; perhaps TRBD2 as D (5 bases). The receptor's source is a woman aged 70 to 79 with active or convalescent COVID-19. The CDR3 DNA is TGTGCCAGCAGCCAAGCGGGGTCCTACGAGCAGTACTTC. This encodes CASSQAGSYEQYF.